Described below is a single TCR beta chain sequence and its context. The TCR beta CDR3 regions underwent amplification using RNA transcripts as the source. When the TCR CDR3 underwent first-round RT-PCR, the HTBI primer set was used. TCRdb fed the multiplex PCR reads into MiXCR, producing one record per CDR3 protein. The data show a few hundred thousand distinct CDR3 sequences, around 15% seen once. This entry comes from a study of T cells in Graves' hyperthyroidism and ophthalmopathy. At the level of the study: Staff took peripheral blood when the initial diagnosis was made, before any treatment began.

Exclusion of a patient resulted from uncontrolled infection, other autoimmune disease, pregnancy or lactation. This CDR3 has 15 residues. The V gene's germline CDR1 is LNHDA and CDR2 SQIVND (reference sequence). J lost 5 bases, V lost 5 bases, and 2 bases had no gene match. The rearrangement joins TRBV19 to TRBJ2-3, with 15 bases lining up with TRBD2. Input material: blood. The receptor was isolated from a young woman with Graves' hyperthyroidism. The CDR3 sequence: CASSRGLAGGDTQYF. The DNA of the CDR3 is TGTGCCAGTAGTCGGGGACTAGCGGGAGGAGATACGCAGTATTTT.